These 3 T cell receptor beta chains came from one sample sequenced in a study of human T cells and chemical hapten exposure. Time point reported: patch test 1, 2 weeks after DPC sensitization. Treatment in this sample: therapeutic diphenylcyclopropenone sensitization with weekly scalp DPC. TCRdb ran MiXCR on the RACE reads and lists one entry per CDR3 protein. The sample has 70,000 to 100,000 distinct CDR3 sequences; around 7% are singletons. The sample here was whole blood, taken in connection with sensitization to the hapten diphenylcyclopropenone (DPC). These receptors were obtained from a woman aged 25 to 39 with alopecia areata. Some clones in this sample may be carry-over from other donors' samples.

CDR3 nucleotide sequence: TGTGCCAGCAGTCCGACGACTTCAGGGCTCCTTGGCTACACCTTC. Translation: CASSPTTSGLLGYTF. V usage is TRBV12-3 or TRBV12-4 and J usage is TRBJ1-2; the D gene is possibly TRBD1 (5 bases). V lost 5 bases, J lost 7 bases, and 20 bases lay in between. The CDR3 covers 15 residues.

This clonotype showed up many times. The CDR3 region has the DNA TGTGCCAGCAGTTTGGGACGTGGAGGGTCCGACTCTGGGGCCAACGTCCTGACTTTC. It yields the protein CASSLGRGGSDSGANVLTF. The chain recombines TRBV12-3 or TRBV12-4 with TRBJ2-6, with D possibly matching TRBD2 (6 bases). V was clipped by 3 bases and J by 0 bases, with 18 bases between them. The CDR3 is 19 amino acids.

This clonotype was seen a handful of times. The chain is built from TRBV2 and TRBJ2-2; a weak D match, TRBD2 (6 bases). Trimming pared 6 bases from V and 5 bases from J, leaving 16 bases between. CDR3 size: 15 residues. Per germline, CDR1 SNHLY and CDR2 FYNNEI. CDR3 amino acids: CASRTGLLVTGELFF. Written as DNA, the CDR3 is TGTGCCAGCAGGACGGGACTGCTGGTTACCGGGGAGCTGTTTTTT.